The 27 T cell receptor beta chains given below trace back to one sample, sequenced in a study of blood T cells in healthy people across ages. With a J-beta primer mix and a sample-barcoded 5' primer, a second PCR ran about 7 to 12 cycles. TCRdb ran MiXCR on the 5' RACE reads and lists one entry per CDR3 protein. This repertoire shows 800,000 to 1,300,000 distinct CDR3 sequences, approximately 26% found once; its top ten account for approximately 0.79%. These sequences were also reported in another study, on T cells of mothers and their children.

The specimen sequenced was blood. The receptor set was obtained from a girl aged 2 to 9 in good health.

This clonotype came up many times. This rearrangement joins TRBV11-2 to TRBJ1-1; a possible D gene is TRBD1 (5 bases). The germline CDR1 and CDR2 sequences are SGHAT and FQNNGV. V lost 1 base to trimming and J lost 1 base, with 10 bases between them. The CDR3 sequence is 15 residues long. CDR3 nucleotides: TGTGCCAGCAGCTTAGGGGGGGGAAGGAACACTGAAGCTTTCTTT. This encodes CASSLGGGRNTEAFF.

This clonotype was seen more than once but under ten times. J is TRBJ2-7 and V is TRBV5-1; TRBD1 might be the D (5 bases). V gave up 0 bases and J gave up 3 bases, with 10 bases separating them. Looked up from germline, CDR1 is SGHRS and CDR2 is YFSETQ. This CDR3 spans 14 amino acids. The chain's CDR3 is CASSLGQIDYEQYF. The CDR3 nucleotides read TGCGCCAGCAGCTTGGGACAGATAGACTACGAGCAGTACTTC.

V gene TRBV20-1 combines with J gene TRBJ1-4, with 7 bases that match TRBD1. V trimming: 0 bases; J trimming: 12 bases; junction bases outside the gene matches: 10. Germline values: CDR1 DFQATT, CDR2 SNEGSKA (reference sequence). The CDR3 totals 14 residues. The CDR3 reads CSARDMRGHGELFF. The CDR3 coding sequence is TGCAGTGCTAGAGATATGAGGGGGCACGGCGAACTGTTTTTT.

This clonotype was counted only a few times. This chain joins TRBV20-1 and TRBJ2-7; 8 nucleotides align to TRBD1. The V and J ends lost 6 bases and 5 bases, in that order; junction bases with no gene match: 9. The CDR3 covers 13 residues. CDR1 is DFQATT and CDR2 is SNEGSKA in the germline V gene (reference sequence). CDR3 region: CSAEDRVGHEQYF. The CDR3 DNA reads as TGCAGTGCAGAGGACAGGGTTGGACACGAGCAGTACTTC.

The rearrangement uses TRBV7-2 and TRBJ2-1, with 7 bases lining up with TRBD2. V lost 3 bases to trimming and J lost 8 bases; unmatched junction nucleotides: 4. From germline, CDR1 is SGHTA and CDR2 FQGNSA. The CDR3 extends over 13 amino acids. The CDR3 sequence is CASSLREKDEQFF. CDR3 in DNA: TGTGCCAGCAGCTTGCGGGAGAAAGATGAGCAGTTCTTC.

The chain is built from TRBV7-2 and TRBJ2-5, with TRBD1 as a possible D gene (7 bases). CDR3 size: 15 residues. V was trimmed by 4 bases and J by 1 base, leaving 13 bases between them. Germline loops: CDR1 SGHTA, CDR2 FQGNSA. In DNA, the CDR3 is TGTGCCAGCAGCTCAAGGCAGGGGGGCCAAGAGACCCAGTACTTC. Its translation: CASSSRQGGQETQYF.

The V and J genes are TRBV20-1 and TRBJ1-3, with 7 bases lining up with TRBD1. Per germline, CDR1 DFQATT and CDR2 SNEGSKA (reference sequence). V lost 2 bases, J lost 2 bases, and 3 bases stayed unmatched. The CDR3 is 14 residues long. CDR3 sequence: CSARRGLTGNTIYF. CDR3 DNA sequence: TGCAGTGCTAGAAGGGGGCTGACTGGAAACACCATATATTTT.

The genes are TRBV27 and TRBJ1-1; D is ambiguous. V was clipped by 3 bases and J by 1 base, with 9 bases between them. The germline V gene encodes CDR1 MNHEY and CDR2 SMNVEV (reference sequence). The CDR3 extends over 14 amino acids. The CDR3 nucleotides are TGTGCCAGCAGTTTGGGCTTTGGGAACACTGAAGCTTTCTTT. It encodes CASSLGFGNTEAFF.

This clonotype has only a few counts. One junction end disagrees with the germline gene, perhaps due to a read error. The chain links TRBV29-1 to TRBJ1-1; D is unresolved. The CDR3 totals 13 residues. Germline V gives CDR1 SQVTM, CDR2 ANQGSEA. The chain's CDR3 is CGVVIIMNTEAFF. The CDR3 bases are TGCGGCGTTGTCATAATTATGAACACTGAAGCTTTCTTT.

This clonotype was counted many times. The V call is TRBV20-1, the J call TRBJ2-5, with D possibly being TRBD2 (6 bases). The CDR3 loop spans 13 amino acids. Trimming took 6 bases from V and 4 from J, leaving 15 bases between them. Germline V gene sequence: CDR1 DFQATT, CDR2 SNEGSKA (reference sequence). In DNA form, the CDR3 reads TGCAGTGCAATCGGGAGTCTGGGAGAGACCCAGTACTTC. Translated, it gives CSAIGSLGETQYF.

This clonotype appeared a few times. The rearrangement links TRBV3-1 to TRBJ1-6, with D unresolved. The CDR3 totals 15 residues. Looked up from germline, CDR1 is LGHDT and CDR2 is YNNKEL (reference sequence). Trimming stripped 1 base from V and 1 base from J, with 5 bases between. The CDR3: CASSQARSYNSPLHF. As DNA, the CDR3 is TGTGCCAGCAGCCAAGCGAGGTCCTATAATTCACCCCTCCACTTT.

To note about this clonotype: Sequence at one end of the junction differs from germline and may be a read error. The chain is built from TRBV2 and TRBJ2-5; D is unresolved. CDR1 is SNHLY and CDR2 is FYNNEI in the germline V gene. This CDR3 comprises 15 residues. CDR3 nucleotides: TGTACCAGCAGCGCGGATGGGTTGAGGCAAGAGACCCAGTACTTC. Amino acids: CTSSADGLRQETQYF.

This chain links TRBV7-2 with TRBJ2-5; 7 bases fit TRBD1. The CDR3 is 13 amino acids. Germline V gene data show CDR1 as SGHTA and CDR2 as FQGNSA. V shed 6 bases and J 2 bases; nucleotides not matched to a gene: 3. This CDR3 reads CASRLTGQETQYF. The DNA of the CDR3 is TGTGCCAGCAGGCTGACAGGGCAAGAGACCCAGTACTTC. The whole variable domain, remainder taken from reference TRBV7-2 and TRBJ2-5, is GAGVSQSPSNKVTEKGKDVELRCDPISGHTALYWYRQSLGQGLEFLIYFQGNSAPDKSGLPSDRFSAERTGGSVSTLTIQRTQQEDSAVYLCASRLTGQETQYFGPGTRLLVL.

There are a few counts of this clonotype. The J gene is TRBJ1-3, the V gene TRBV4-1, with D hard to call. The CDR3 spans 13 residues. Germline V gene data show CDR1 as MGHRA and CDR2 as YSYEKL. V was cut by 2 bases and J by 4 bases, with 6 bases left in between. The DNA of the CDR3 is TGCGCCAGCAGCCAAATATGGGGAAACACCATATATTTT. Translating it yields CASSQIWGNTIYF.

The rearrangement uses TRBV6-2 or TRBV6-3 and TRBJ2-3; 7 nucleotides match TRBD1. The CDR3 extends over 15 amino acids. CDR1 and CDR2 from the germline V gene are MNHEY and SVGEGT. With 3 bases clipped from V and 5 bases from J, the junction kept 8 bases outside the gene matches. CDR3 coding DNA: TGTGCCAGCAGTTATTCCGGGACAGTTCGAGATACGCAGTATTTT. Its protein is CASSYSGTVRDTQYF.

V gene TRBV29-1 combines with J gene TRBJ2-7; 10 bases match TRBD1. Germline CDR1 and CDR2: SQVTM and ANQGSEA. The CDR3 contains 13 residues. J lost 2 bases, V lost 6 bases, and 4 bases had no gene match. This CDR3 reads CSVGDRGTYEQYF. The CDR3 DNA follows: TGCAGCGTAGGGGACAGGGGAACCTACGAGCAGTACTTC.

This clonotype was seen a handful of times. This chain connects TRBV7-8 to TRBJ1-4; no definite D call. This CDR3 comprises 15 residues. In germline, CDR1 is SGHVS, CDR2 FQNEAQ. Trimming removed 5 bases at V and 5 bases at J, with 15 bases between. The CDR3: CASSPILPQNEKLFF. The DNA for the CDR3 is TGTGCCAGCAGCCCGATCCTACCGCAAAATGAAAAACTGTTTTTT.

This clonotype was seen more than once but under ten times. An end of the junction does not agree with germline; a read error may underlie this. The rearrangement links TRBV7-7 to TRBJ2-1; D call uncertain. The CDR3 runs to 16 residues. Germline-derived CDR1 and CDR2 are SSHAT and FNYEAQ (reference sequence). CDR3 region: CASSSRLPELYNEQFF. The CDR3 DNA reads TGTGCTAGCAGCTCCCGACTCCCCGAACTATACAATGAGCAGTTCTTC.

V and J are TRBV9 and TRBJ2-5; perhaps TRBD2 as D (6 bases). Germline V gene sequence: CDR1 SGDLS, CDR2 YYNGEE. CDR3 size: 15 residues. Between the trimmed V and J ends, which lost 3 bases and 5 bases, there was a span of 17 bases. The CDR3 sequence is CASSGGGGVSETQYF. The CDR3 nucleotides are TGTGCCAGCAGCGGAGGAGGAGGGGTATCGGAGACCCAGTACTTC.

J is TRBJ2-5 and V is TRBV12-3 or TRBV12-4; no firm D call. Trimming pared 8 bases from V and 4 bases from J, leaving 8 bases between. The CDR3 runs 11 residues. CDR3 nucleotide sequence: TGTGCCAGCGGCGTCATAGAGACCCAGTACTTC. Amino acids: CASGVIETQYF.

The chain carries TRBV19 and TRBJ2-1; tentative D call: TRBD1 (6 bases). The CDR3 totals 15 residues. V was clipped by 8 bases and J by 0 bases, with 14 bases between them. Germline CDR1 LNHDA, CDR2 SQIVND (reference sequence). CDR3 sequence (DNA): TGTGCCAGTCAGGTCGGACAGAGCTCCTACAATGAGCAGTTCTTC. The encoded protein is CASQVGQSSYNEQFF. The complete variable domain, with remaining parts taken from reference TRBV19 and TRBJ2-1, reads DGGITQSPKYLFRKEGQNVTLSCEQNLNHDAMYWYRQDPGQGLRLIYYSQIVNDFQKGDIAEGYSVSREKKESFPLTVTSAQKNPTAFYLCASQVGQSSYNEQFFGPGTRLTVL.

The genes are TRBV7-2 and TRBJ2-3; D possibly uses TRBD1 or TRBD2 (5 bases each). The CDR3 totals 16 residues. Trimming removed 5 bases from V and 0 bases from J, with 15 bases in between. Germline V gene lookup returns CDR1 SGHTA and CDR2 FQGNSA. The CDR3 coding sequence is TGTGCCAGCAGCCATCCCGGGACGGCTAGCACAGATACGCAGTATTTT. Protein: CASSHPGTASTDTQYF.

This clonotype turned up a few times. The rearrangement joins TRBV6-2 or TRBV6-3 to TRBJ2-5; possibly TRBD2 for D (5 bases). Matching the DNA end better, TRBJ2-7 makes the J call doubtful. The CDR3 loop spans 14 amino acids. The germline V gene has CDR1 MNHEY and CDR2 SVGEGT. In DNA form, the CDR3 reads TGTGCCAGCAGTTACGGTTATAGCGTCTACGAGCAGTACTTC. Its translation is CASSYGYSVYEQYF.

Only a few counts were recorded for this clonotype. The chain carries TRBV3-1 and TRBJ2-1; TRBD2 agrees at 13 bases. The CDR3 is 18 amino acids. CDR1 is LGHDT and CDR2 is YNNKEL in the germline V gene (reference sequence). With V trimmed by 0 bases and J by 5 bases, 7 bases remained unmatched. CDR3 coding DNA: TGTGCCAGCAGCCAAGATGGGACTAGCGGGATGGGCGACAATGAGCAGTTCTTC. Protein product: CASSQDGTSGMGDNEQFF.

This clonotype was observed a few times. This sequence joins TRBV28 and TRBJ2-5; D is unresolved. The J call is uncertain, as TRBJ2-7 better fits the DNA end. Germline V lookup: CDR1 MDHEN, CDR2 SYDVKM. The CDR3 has 13 residues. CDR3 nucleotide sequence: TGTGCCAGCAACCTGACACCTACCTACGAGCAGTACTTC. It encodes CASNLTPTYEQYF.

The rearrangement links TRBV6-5 to TRBJ2-5; TRBD2 aligns across 11 bases. The DNA end favors TRBJ2-1, so the J call may be wrong. There are 15 residues in the CDR3. The germline V gene encodes CDR1 MNHEY and CDR2 SVGAGI. The CDR3 reads CASSYQLAGENEQFF. The CDR3 DNA follows: TGTGCCAGCAGTTATCAACTAGCGGGGGAGAATGAGCAGTTCTTC.

The gene calls are TRBV7-9 and TRBJ2-7; 7 bases agree with TRBD1. CDR3 length: 13 amino acids. Germline CDR1 and CDR2: SEHNR and FQNEAQ (reference sequence). V was clipped by 5 bases and J by 5 bases; unmatched bases: 6. Here the CDR3 reads CASSPTGAHEQYF. CDR3 in DNA: TGTGCCAGCAGCCCCACAGGGGCCCACGAGCAGTACTTC.